A single sample is the source of the 12 T cell receptor beta chains below, sequenced in a study. TCRdb processed the RT-PCR reads anew with MiXCR; each CDR3 protein has one entry. The sample gives 650,000 to 800,000 distinct CDR3 sequences, approximately 15% of which show up once; 3.6% is in the top ten. The sequenced material came from memory CD4+ T cells from blood. Receptors were obtained from a female donor in good health, serving as a healthy control.

This clonotype has at least ten counts. The V and J genes are TRBV6-2 or TRBV6-3 and TRBJ1-6; no reliable D call. Trimming pared 0 bases from V and 9 bases from J, leaving 15 bases between. CDR3 length equals 16 residues. The germline V gene has CDR1 MNHEY and CDR2 SVGEGT. CDR3: CASSYSRGSLGSPLHF. The CDR3 bases are TGTGCCAGCAGTTACTCTCGGGGTTCCCTCGGTTCACCCCTCCACTTT.

There are a few counts of this clonotype. The chain is built from TRBV6-6 and TRBJ1-1; 10 positions match TRBD1. This CDR3 is 15 amino acids long. V shed 6 bases and J 7 bases; nucleotides not matched to a gene: 11. CDR1 and CDR2 (germline): MNHNY, SVGAGI (reference sequence). The CDR3 region has the DNA TGTGCCAGCAGCTCGGGACAGGGGTTATCGGGTGAAGCTTTCTTT. It specifies CASSSGQGLSGEAFF.

This clonotype was seen at least ten times. An end of the junction differs from the germline gene, which may be a read error. The J gene is TRBJ2-3, the V gene TRBV7-7; tentatively, D is TRBD2 (5 bases). Germline assignment: CDR1 SSHAT and CDR2 FNYEAQ (reference sequence). The CDR3 is 13 amino acids. The CDR3 reads CASSSPGTDTQYF. Here the CDR3 DNA reads TGTGCTAGCAGCTCTCCGGGGACAGATACGCAGTATTTT. Full variable domain (missing parts from reference TRBV7-7 and TRBJ2-3): GAGVSQSPRYKVTKRGQDVTLRCDPISSHATLYWYQQALGQGPEFLTYFNYEAQPDKSGLPSDRFSAERPEGSISTLTIQRTEQRDSAMYRCASSSPGTDTQYFGPGTRLTVL.

A few counts support this clonotype. The CDR3 here is CASSWDKQGTDTQYF. CDR3 in DNA: TGCGCCAGCAGCTGGGACAAACAGGGGACAGATACGCAGTATTTT. The gene calls are TRBV5-1 and TRBJ2-3; 7 bases are shared with TRBD1. This CDR3 has 15 amino acids. CDR1 is SGHRS, CDR2 YFSETQ, per germline. Germline trimming cut 3 bases from V and 3 bases from J; bases unmatched to any gene: 7.

In its sample, this clonotype was seen many times. The genes are TRBV20-1 and TRBJ2-7; no firm D call. The germline V and J ends were trimmed by 6 bases and 3 bases, with 9 bases remaining between them. Per germline, CDR1 DFQATT and CDR2 SNEGSKA (reference sequence). The CDR3 loop spans 11 amino acids. The CDR3 is CSAKRHYEQYF. In nucleotides, the CDR3 is TGCAGTGCCAAGAGACACTACGAGCAGTACTTC.

This clonotype was found a few times. This chain uses TRBV12-5 with TRBJ2-1, with D perhaps matching TRBD1 or TRBD2 (5 bases each). The length of the CDR3 is 16 residues. Trimming pared 5 bases from V and 2 bases from J, leaving 16 bases between. Germline V CDR1 and CDR2: LGHNT, FRNRAP. The CDR3 sequence is CASGPSGSRAYNEQFF. The CDR3 DNA reads as TGTGCTAGTGGTCCGTCAGGGAGTAGGGCCTACAATGAGCAGTTCTTC.

This clonotype was seen more than once but under ten times. This rearrangement joins TRBV30 to TRBJ1-2; weak D call: TRBD1 (5 bases). With 3 bases removed from V and 2 bases from J, the gap between germline ends came to 7 bases. The CDR3 is 12 residues long. Germline V gives CDR1 GTSNPN, CDR2 SVGIG (reference sequence). DNA of the CDR3: TGTGCCTGGAGGGGGGTAAACTATGGCTACACCTTC. This gives the protein CAWRGVNYGYTF.

The chain carries TRBV3-1 and TRBJ1-1; D not certain. CDR3 length: 14 amino acids. V was shortened by 4 bases and J by 0 bases, with 9 bases between the two germline ends. Germline values: CDR1 LGHDT, CDR2 YNNKEL (reference sequence). This chain's CDR3 is CASSPPYMNTEAFF. The CDR3 bases are TGTGCCAGCAGCCCTCCGTATATGAACACTGAAGCTTTCTTT.

This chain connects TRBV20-1 to TRBJ1-4; D not resolved. From germline, CDR1 is DFQATT and CDR2 SNEGSKA (reference sequence). This CDR3 comprises 13 residues. Trimming left V 1 base short and J 7 bases short, with 10 bases between. CDR3 nucleotide sequence: TGCAGTGCTAGAGGGCAGAAATTTGAAAAACTGTTTTTT. The encoded protein is CSARGQKFEKLFF.

This clonotype was recorded many times. The gene calls are TRBV27 and TRBJ2-1; D may be TRBD2 (6 bases). The CDR3 totals 16 residues. V was trimmed by 6 bases and J by 0 bases, leaving 15 bases between them. Germline-derived CDR1 and CDR2 are MNHEY and SMNVEV (reference sequence). The CDR3 DNA follows: TGTGCCAGCAGCTGGAGGGGCCGGAGCTCCTACAATGAGCAGTTCTTC. This sequence encodes CASSWRGRSSYNEQFF.

This clonotype has only a few counts. The chain employs TRBV10-2 and TRBJ1-1; D uncertain. The CDR3 runs 11 residues. The ends were cut back, 1 base at V and 7 bases at J, with 4 bases in the middle. Germline V gene sequence: CDR1 WSHSY, CDR2 SAAADI. The CDR3 nucleotides read TGCGCCAGCAGTGAGTGGGGTGAAGCTTTCTTT. Its translation: CASSEWGEAFF.

This clonotype was detected only a few times. This chain connects TRBV5-1 to TRBJ2-1, with TRBD2 identical over 7 bases. V lost 4 bases, J lost 5 bases, and 12 bases stayed unmatched. This CDR3 contains 16 residues. Germline-derived CDR1 and CDR2 are SGHRS and YFSETQ. The CDR3 sequence is CASSGQGSGTNNEQFF. The CDR3 DNA reads as TGCGCCAGCAGCGGTCAAGGGAGTGGGACTAACAATGAGCAGTTCTTC.